This T cell receptor (beta chain) stems from a study of blood T cell repertoires in COVID-19. In the study overall: Sites in the United States, Italy and Spain provided acute and convalescent COVID-19 samples. T cells, B-cell-depleted T cells, or PBMCs supplied cDNA or gDNA.

Participants in the exposed group had met a COVID-19 case in the 2 weeks before joining the study. Study processing details: Reference gene primer amplification gave nucleated cell count estimates. This table comes from immunoSEQ multiplex PCR, and its TCRdb copy is limited to in-frame clones, with some not included. That table supplies the V and J calls and clone size; D and trimming were determined from the DNA. The sample contains approximately 220,000 clones, 83% of which appear only once. This sequence originates from a woman aged 50 to 65 who had been exposed to COVID-19. The specimen sequenced was PBMCs or T cells enriched from blood (not recorded which).

CDR3 protein: CASSLDSAIGYTF. DNA for the CDR3: TGTGCCAGCAGCTTAGATTCCGCTATTGGCTACACCTTC. The J gene is TRBJ1-2, the V gene TRBV11-2; D call uncertain. In germline, CDR1 is SGHAT, CDR2 FQNNGV. The CDR3 contains 13 residues. The V gene lost 0 bases and the J gene lost 7 bases, with 9 bases spanning the gap.